This T cell receptor beta chain stems from a study of CD8 T cells in ankylosing spondylitis. The study, taken as a whole, reports: Disease-linked clones bore a CD8+ phenotype, appearing relatively rarely in peripheral blood. Some motif variants were previously reported in reactive arthritis synovial fluid and blood. There was reportedly significant enrichment of clones that were disease-linked in matched ankylosing spondylitis synovial fluid.

V was pared by 1 base and J by 8 bases, with 15 bases between. Germline V CDR1 and CDR2: SGHDT, YYEEEE. The CDR3 has 14 amino acids. Generation of TCR beta libraries employed quantitative 5'-RACE incorporating molecular barcodes. TCRdb fed the 5' RACE reads into MiXCR, producing one record per CDR3 protein. The sample yields about 350,000 distinct CDR3 sequences, roughly 22% seen once. This clonotype has just a few counts. Its antigen is undetermined. The rearrangement links TRBV5-6 to TRBJ1-2, with D perhaps TRBD1 (5 bases). Sequences were obtained from blood, either unsorted or a sorted T cell fraction (not recorded which). The receptor's source is a male donor with ankylosing spondylitis or in good health (not recorded which). CDR3 in DNA: TGTGCCAGCAGCTTGAGTGGGGGAAGGGAAGGCTACACCTTC. Encoded protein: CASSLSGGREGYTF. The full variable domain, with the rest looked up from reference TRBV5-6 and TRBJ1-2, is DAGVTQSPTHLIKTRGQQVTLRCSPKSGHDTVSWYQQALGQGPQFIFQYYEEEERQRGNFPDRFSGHQFPNYSSELNVNALLLGDSALYLCASSLSGGREGYTFGSGTRLTVV.